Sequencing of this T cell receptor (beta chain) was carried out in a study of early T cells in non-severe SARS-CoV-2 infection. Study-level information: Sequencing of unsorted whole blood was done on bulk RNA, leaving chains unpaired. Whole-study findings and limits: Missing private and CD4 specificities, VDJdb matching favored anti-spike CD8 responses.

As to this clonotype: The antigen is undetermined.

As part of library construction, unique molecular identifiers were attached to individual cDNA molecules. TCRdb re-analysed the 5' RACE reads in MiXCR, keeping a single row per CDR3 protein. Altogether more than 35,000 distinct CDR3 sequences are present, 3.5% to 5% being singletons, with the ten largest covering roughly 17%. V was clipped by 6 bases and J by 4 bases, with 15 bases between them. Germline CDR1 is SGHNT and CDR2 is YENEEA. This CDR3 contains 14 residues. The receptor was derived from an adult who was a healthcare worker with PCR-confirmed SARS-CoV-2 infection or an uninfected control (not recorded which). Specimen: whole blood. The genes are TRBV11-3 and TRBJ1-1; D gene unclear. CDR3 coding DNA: TGTGCCAGCAGTCCCTCAGCAGGAGTCACTGAAGCTTTCTTT. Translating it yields CASSPSAGVTEAFF.